This T cell receptor (beta chain) was observed in a study of OX40 agonist ivuxolimab in advanced cancers. Study background: Ivuxolimab, which patients received intravenously every 2 weeks, was dosed at 0.01 to 10 mg/kg. Patients in dose escalation had liver, melanoma, kidney or head and neck cancers. Regarding the study as a whole: What antigens the expanded peripheral T cells recognized was never established.

This clone was counted once. Its antigen is not identified. The germline V gene encodes CDR1 LNHDA and CDR2 SQIVND (reference sequence). This CDR3 contains 13 residues. The V end was cut by 6 bases, the J end by 5 bases, with 11 bases between. Generated by immunoSEQ multiplex PCR, the TCRdb table keeps only in-frame clones and is missing some. In the table there are about 95,000 clones, about 88% of which are singletons. The chain links TRBV19 to TRBJ2-1, with D possibly TRBD1 on 6 matching bases. This TCR was recovered from an adult with an advanced solid tumor such as melanoma, head and neck, liver or kidney cancer. This specimen consisted of CD4+ or CD8+ T cells sorted from blood, obtained in a trial of the OX40 agonist ivuxolimab. For the CDR3, the DNA is TGTGCCAGTAGGCAGGGGAGAAACAATGAGCAGTTCTTC. Its translation: CASRQGRNNEQFF.